The T cell receptor beta chain described here comes from a study of Ad26.COV2.S vaccination and SARS-CoV-2 variants. The germline V gene has CDR1 MNHEY and CDR2 SVGEGT. The length of the CDR3 is 12 residues. The trim removed 6 bases at V and 5 bases at J, leaving 2 bases unmatched. Treatment in this sample: about 20 received Ad26.COV2.S at low or high dose, single or two shots; about five received placebo; per-sample allocation not given. Sampling was performed 63 days after the first vaccine or placebo injection. Libraries were prepared by immunoSEQ multiplex PCR; TCRdb keeps only in-frame clonotypes and omits some of them. The sample consists of some 350,000 clones, approximately 81% of them appearing once.

The chain combines TRBV6-2 or TRBV6-3 with TRBJ2-3, with TRBD1 identical over 7 bases. The clonotype comes from a person aged 18-60 years who received the Ad26.COV2.S COVID-19 vaccine or a placebo. The sample here was peripheral blood, taken in a trial of Ad26.COV2.S vaccine versus placebo. The DNA for the CDR3 is TGTGCCAGCAGCCACAGGGGAGATACGCAGTATTTT. Protein: CASSHRGDTQYF.